This T cell receptor beta chain is from a study of cytomegalovirus exposure and HLA in healthy donors. Notes on the study in general: A later analysis linked a missense variant in DCLRE1C to the trimming of TCR beta V and J genes. Reports described diagnosis of cytomegalovirus status by the classifier as highly specific and sensitive.

Germline V gene sequence: CDR1 MNHEY, CDR2 SMNVEV (reference sequence). CDR3 length equals 13 residues. With 6 bases removed from V and 4 bases from J, the gap between germline ends came to 13 bases. Worth noting for this clone: Its antigen is still unknown.

13 Jbeta primers and 60 Vbeta primers were used for the PCR. Assay: immunoSEQ multiplex PCR; the TCRdb copy retains only in-frame clones and omits some. This table holds a few hundred thousand clones, about four fifths found once. V is TRBV27 and J is TRBJ2-7; unclear D gene. The specimen was PBMCs. The clonotype comes from a girl aged 2-10 years in good health and CMV-seronegative. This CDR3 is CASSHRAEYEQYF. The CDR3 bases are TGTGCCAGCAGCCACCGCGCCGAATACGAGCAGTACTTC.